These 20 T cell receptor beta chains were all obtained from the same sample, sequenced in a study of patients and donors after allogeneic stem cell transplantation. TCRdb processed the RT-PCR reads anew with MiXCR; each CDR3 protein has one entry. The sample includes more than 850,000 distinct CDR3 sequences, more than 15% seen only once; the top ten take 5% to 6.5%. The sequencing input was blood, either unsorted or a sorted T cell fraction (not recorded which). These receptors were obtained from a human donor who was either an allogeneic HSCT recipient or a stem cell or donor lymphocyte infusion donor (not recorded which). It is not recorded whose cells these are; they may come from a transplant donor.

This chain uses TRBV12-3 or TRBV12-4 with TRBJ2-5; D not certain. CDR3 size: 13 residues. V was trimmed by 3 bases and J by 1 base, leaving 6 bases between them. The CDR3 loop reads CASSFGFQETQYF. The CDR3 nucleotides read TGTGCCAGCAGTTTTGGTTTCCAAGAGACCCAGTACTTC.

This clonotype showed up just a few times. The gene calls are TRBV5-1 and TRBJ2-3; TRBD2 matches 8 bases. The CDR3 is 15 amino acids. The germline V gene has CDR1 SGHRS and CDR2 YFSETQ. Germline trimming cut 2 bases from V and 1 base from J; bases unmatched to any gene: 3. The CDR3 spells CASSFGGGRTDTQYF. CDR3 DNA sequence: TGCGCCAGCAGCTTTGGCGGGGGGCGCACAGATACGCAGTATTTT.

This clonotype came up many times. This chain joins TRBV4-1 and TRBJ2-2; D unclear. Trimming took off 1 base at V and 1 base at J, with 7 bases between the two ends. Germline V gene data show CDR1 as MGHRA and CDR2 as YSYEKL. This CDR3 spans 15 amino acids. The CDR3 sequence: CASSQVPGNTGELFF. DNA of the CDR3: TGCGCCAGCAGCCAAGTACCGGGGAACACCGGGGAGCTGTTTTTT.

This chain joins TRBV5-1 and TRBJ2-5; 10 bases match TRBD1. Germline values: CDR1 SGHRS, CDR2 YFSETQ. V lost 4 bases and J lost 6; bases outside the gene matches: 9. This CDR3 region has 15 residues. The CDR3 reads CASSKGTGEGKTQYF. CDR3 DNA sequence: TGCGCCAGCAGCAAGGGGACAGGGGAAGGGAAGACCCAGTACTTC.

The CDR3 region is CSARDLGNEKLFF. CDR3 nucleotide sequence: TGCAGTGCTAGAGATCTCGGTAATGAAAAACTGTTTTTT. The chain links TRBV20-1 to TRBJ1-4, with D hard to call. Germline V gives CDR1 DFQATT, CDR2 SNEGSKA (reference sequence). Trimming took off 0 bases at V and 4 bases at J, with 6 bases between the two ends. CDR3 size: 13 residues.

In nucleotides, the CDR3 is TGTGCCAGCAGGAGGGACAGGGGGCTGGATCAGCCCCAGCATTTT. Protein product: CASRRDRGLDQPQHF. The chain uses TRBV12-3 or TRBV12-4 and TRBJ1-5; 12 positions agree with TRBD1. This CDR3 is built from 15 residues. The V gene end was trimmed by 6 bases and the J gene end by 5 bases; junction bases not matched to a gene: 5.

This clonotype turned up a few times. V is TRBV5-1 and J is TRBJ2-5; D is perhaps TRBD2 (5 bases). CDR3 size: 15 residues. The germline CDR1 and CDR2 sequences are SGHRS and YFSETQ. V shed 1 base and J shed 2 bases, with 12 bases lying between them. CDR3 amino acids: CASSLSSSRQETQYF. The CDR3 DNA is TGCGCCAGCAGCTTGAGCTCTAGCAGACAAGAGACCCAGTACTTC.

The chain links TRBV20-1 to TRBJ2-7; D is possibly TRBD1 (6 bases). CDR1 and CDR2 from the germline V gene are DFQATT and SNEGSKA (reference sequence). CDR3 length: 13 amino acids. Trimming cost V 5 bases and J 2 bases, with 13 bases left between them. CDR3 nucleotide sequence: TGCAGTGCTGGGCAGGGGCCAACCTACGAGCAGTACTTC. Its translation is CSAGQGPTYEQYF.

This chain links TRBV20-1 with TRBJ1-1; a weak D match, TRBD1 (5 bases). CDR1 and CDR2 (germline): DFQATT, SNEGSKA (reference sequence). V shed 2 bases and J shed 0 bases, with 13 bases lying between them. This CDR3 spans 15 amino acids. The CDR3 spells CSARHPGLMNTEAFF. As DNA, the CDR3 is TGCAGTGCTAGACACCCGGGGCTCATGAACACTGAAGCTTTCTTT.

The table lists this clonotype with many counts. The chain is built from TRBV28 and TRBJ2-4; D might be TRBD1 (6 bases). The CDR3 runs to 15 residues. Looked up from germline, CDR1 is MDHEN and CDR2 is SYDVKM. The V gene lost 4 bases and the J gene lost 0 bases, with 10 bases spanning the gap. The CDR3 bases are TGTGCCAGCAGTTCCCAGGGGTTAGCCAAAAACATTCAGTACTTC. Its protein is CASSSQGLAKNIQYF.

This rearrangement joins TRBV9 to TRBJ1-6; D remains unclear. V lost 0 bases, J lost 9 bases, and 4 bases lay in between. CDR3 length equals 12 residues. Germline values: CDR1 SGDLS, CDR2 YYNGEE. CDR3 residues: CASSVEGSPLHF. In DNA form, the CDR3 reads TGTGCCAGCAGCGTAGAGGGTTCACCCCTCCACTTT.

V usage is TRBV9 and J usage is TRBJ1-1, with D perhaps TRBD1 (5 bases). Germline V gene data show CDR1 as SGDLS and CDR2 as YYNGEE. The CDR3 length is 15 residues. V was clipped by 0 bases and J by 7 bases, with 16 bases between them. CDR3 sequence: CASSVEGWGSGEAFF. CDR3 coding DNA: TGTGCCAGCAGCGTAGAAGGCTGGGGGTCAGGTGAAGCTTTCTTT.

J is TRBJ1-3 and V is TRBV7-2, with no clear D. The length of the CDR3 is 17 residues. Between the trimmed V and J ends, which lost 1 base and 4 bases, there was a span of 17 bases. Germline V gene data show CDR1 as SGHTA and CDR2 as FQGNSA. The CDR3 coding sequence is TGTGCCAGCAGCTTAGTACTGGCTCGAACTTCGGGAAACACCATATATTTT. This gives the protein CASSLVLARTSGNTIYF.

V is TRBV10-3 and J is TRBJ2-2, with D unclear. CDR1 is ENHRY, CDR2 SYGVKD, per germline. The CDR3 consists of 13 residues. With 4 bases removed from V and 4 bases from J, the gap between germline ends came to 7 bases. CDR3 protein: CAISGGPTGELFF. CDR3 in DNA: TGTGCCATCAGTGGAGGACCCACCGGGGAGCTGTTTTTT.

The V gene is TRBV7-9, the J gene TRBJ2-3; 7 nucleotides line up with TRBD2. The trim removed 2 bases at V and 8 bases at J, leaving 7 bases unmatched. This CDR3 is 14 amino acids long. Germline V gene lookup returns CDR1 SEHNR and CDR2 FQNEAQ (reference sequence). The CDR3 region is CASSLKAGSVTQYF. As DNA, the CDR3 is TGTGCCAGCAGCTTAAAAGCGGGAAGTGTTACGCAGTATTTT.

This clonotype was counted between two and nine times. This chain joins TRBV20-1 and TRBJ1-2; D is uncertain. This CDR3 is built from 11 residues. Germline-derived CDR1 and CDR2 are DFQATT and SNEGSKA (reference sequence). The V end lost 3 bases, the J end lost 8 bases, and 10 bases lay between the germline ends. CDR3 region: CSASKSEGYTF. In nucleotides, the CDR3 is TGCAGTGCTAGTAAGTCGGAAGGCTACACCTTC.

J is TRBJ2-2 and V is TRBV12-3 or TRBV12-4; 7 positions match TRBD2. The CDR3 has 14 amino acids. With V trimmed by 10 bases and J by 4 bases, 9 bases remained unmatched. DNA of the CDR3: TGTGCCACCCGGGGGGAGCTAAGCACCGGGGAGCTGTTTTTT. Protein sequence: CATRGELSTGELFF.

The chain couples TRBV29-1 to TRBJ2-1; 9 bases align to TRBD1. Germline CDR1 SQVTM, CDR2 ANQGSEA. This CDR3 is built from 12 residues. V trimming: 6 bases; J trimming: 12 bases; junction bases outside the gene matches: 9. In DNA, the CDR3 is TGCAGCGTAGCGCGGGGGACAGGGAGGCAGTTCTTC. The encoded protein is CSVARGTGRQFF.

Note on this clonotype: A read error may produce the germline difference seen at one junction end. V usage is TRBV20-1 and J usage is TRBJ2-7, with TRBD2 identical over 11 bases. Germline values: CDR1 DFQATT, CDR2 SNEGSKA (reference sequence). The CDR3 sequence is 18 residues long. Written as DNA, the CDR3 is TGCAGTGCCAGAGGGCTAGCGGGAGGAGGAGGGATTAGCTACGAGCAGTACTTC. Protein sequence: CSARGLAGGGGISYEQYF.

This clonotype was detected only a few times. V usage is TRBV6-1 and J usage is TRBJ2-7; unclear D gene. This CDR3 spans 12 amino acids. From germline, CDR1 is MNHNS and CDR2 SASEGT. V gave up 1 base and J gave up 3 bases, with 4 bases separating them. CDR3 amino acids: CASSEERYEQYF. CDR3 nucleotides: TGTGCCAGCAGTGAAGAGCGCTACGAGCAGTACTTC.